This T cell receptor (beta chain) appears in the sequencing data of a study of T cell responses to AZD1222 COVID-19 vaccine. Study details: The study pooled second doses at about 4 or about 12 weeks.

Measured with immunoSEQ multiplex PCR; TCRdb has only the in-frame clones, and not every one. The sample lists under 85,000 clones; approximately 90% were seen once. Germline CDR1 SGHDN, CDR2 FVKESK. CDR3 length equals 13 residues. With 3 bases removed from V and 3 bases from J, the gap between germline ends came to 8 bases. As for this clone: The antigen remains unidentified.

General observations from the study: Targeting of unmutated variant regions was reportedly seen in nearly half of spike-specific TCRs. Spike-specific TCR breadth and depth grew following two AZD1222 doses. The donor cohort was predominantly white British with a female majority, and clonal diversity may have been underestimated.

This sample comprised peripheral blood, obtained on day 0 of AZD1222 vaccination. The chain employs TRBV14 and TRBJ2-5; D is uncertain. The origin of this receptor is an adult in good health. The CDR3 DNA reads as TGTGCCAGCAGCCACTTTGTTGAAGAGACCCAGTACTTC. It codes for CASSHFVEETQYF. The whole variable domain, filled in from reference TRBV14 and TRBJ2-5, reads EAGVTQFPSHSVIEKGQTVTLRCDPISGHDNLYWYRRVMGKEIKFLLHFVKESKQDESGMPNNRFLAERTGGTYSTLKVQPAELEDSGVYFCASSHFVEETQYFGPGTRLLVL.